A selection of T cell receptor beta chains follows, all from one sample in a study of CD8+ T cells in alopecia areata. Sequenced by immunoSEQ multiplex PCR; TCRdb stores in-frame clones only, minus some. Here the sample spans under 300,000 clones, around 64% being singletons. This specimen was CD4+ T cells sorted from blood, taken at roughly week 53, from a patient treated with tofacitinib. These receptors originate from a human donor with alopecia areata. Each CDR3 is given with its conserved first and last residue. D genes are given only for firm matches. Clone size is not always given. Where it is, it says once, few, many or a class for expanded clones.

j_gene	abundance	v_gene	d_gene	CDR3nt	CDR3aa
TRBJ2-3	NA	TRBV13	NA	TGTGCCAGCTCCCGGACCACTAGCACAGATACGCAGTATTTT	CASSRTTSTDTQYF
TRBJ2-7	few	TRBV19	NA	TGTGCCAGTAGTCGACAGGGGAGGGCCTACGAGCAGTACTTC	CASSRQGRAYEQYF
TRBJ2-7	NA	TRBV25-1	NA	TGTGCCAGCAGCCGGACAGGGACTACCTACGAGCAGTACTTC	CASSRTGTTYEQYF
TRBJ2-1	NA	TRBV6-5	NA	TGTGCCAGCAGGGGTAGCGGCTATGAGCAGTTCTTC	CASRGSGYEQFF
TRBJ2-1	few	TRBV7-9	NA	TGTGCCAGCAGCTTACCTTTGGGGCTATACAATGAGCAGTTCTTC	CASSLPLGLYNEQFF
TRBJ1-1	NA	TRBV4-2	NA	TGTGCCAGCAGCCAAGATCTTGGCAGGAACACTGAAGCTTTCTTT	CASSQDLGRNTEAFF
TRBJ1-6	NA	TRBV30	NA	TGTGCCTGGGATGGACTCTTGGGTTCACCCCTCCACTTT	CAWDGLLGSPLHF
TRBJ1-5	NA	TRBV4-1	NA	TGCGCCAGCAGCCAAGTACCAGGGCGCAATCAGCCCCAGCATTTT	CASSQVPGRNQPQHF
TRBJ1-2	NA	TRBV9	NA	TGTGCCAGCAGCTCCGGGGCAGAATTATATGGCTACACCTTC	CASSSGAELYGYTF
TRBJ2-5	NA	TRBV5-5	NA	TGTGCCAGCAGCTTGATAGGACAGAACCAAGAGACCCAGTACTTC	CASSLIGQNQETQYF
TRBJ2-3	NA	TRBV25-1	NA	TGTGCCAGCAGGATGTCGGGATCATTCACAGATACGCAGTATTTT	CASRMSGSFTDTQYF
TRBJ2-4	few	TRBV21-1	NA	TGTGCCAGCAGCGTAACCCGGGACATCTTAAACATTCAGTACTTC	CASSVTRDILNIQYF
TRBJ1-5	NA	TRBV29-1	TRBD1	TGCAGCGTTCGGACAGGGAGGGATCAGCCCCAGCATTTT	CSVRTGRDQPQHF
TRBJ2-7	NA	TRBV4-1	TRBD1	TGCGCCAGCAGCCAAGATAAAGGACAGGAGAACTACGAGCAGTACTTC	CASSQDKGQENYEQYF
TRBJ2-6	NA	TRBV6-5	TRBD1	TGTGCCAGCAGTTACCGGACGGGACAGTCGTCCAACGTCCTGACTTTC	CASSYRTGQSSNVLTF
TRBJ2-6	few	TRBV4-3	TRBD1	TGCGCCAGCAGCCAAGGACAGGGCCTCTCTGGGGCCAACGTCCTGACTTTC	CASSQGQGLSGANVLTF
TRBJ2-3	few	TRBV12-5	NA	TGTGCTAGTGGTTTCGGTCCCGGGAGGTATTTT	CASGFGPGRYF
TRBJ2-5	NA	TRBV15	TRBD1	TGTGCCACCAGCTCGCGGACAGGGGAGACCCAGTACTTC	CATSSRTGETQYF
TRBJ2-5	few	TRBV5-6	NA	TGTGCCAGCATCCTCCGGGCATTTCTTCTTCAGGAGACCCAGTACTTC	CASILRAFLLQETQYF
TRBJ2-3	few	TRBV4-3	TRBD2	TGCGCCAGCAGCCAAGATACCCCGGCTAGCGGGGGGGCCGATACGCAGTATTTT	CASSQDTPASGGADTQYF
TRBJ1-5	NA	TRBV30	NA	TGTGCCTGGAGCCCCACAGGGATAAATCAGCCCCAGCATTTT	CAWSPTGINQPQHF
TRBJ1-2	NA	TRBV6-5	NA	TGTGCCAGCAGAACGACAGCTAACTATGGCTACACCTTC	CASRTTANYGYTF
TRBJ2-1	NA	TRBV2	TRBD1	TGTGCCAGCAGTCGGGACAGGAGCTCCTACAATGAGCAGTTCTTC	CASSRDRSSYNEQFF
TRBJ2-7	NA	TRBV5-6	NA	TGTGCCAGCAGCTCGGGACCGGTTTACGAGCAGTACTTC	CASSSGPVYEQYF
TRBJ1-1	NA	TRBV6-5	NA	TGTGCCAGCAGCCCCCCGGGACATATGGCTGAAGCTTTCTTT	CASSPPGHMAEAFF
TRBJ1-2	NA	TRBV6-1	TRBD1	TGTGCCAGCAGTGGCCGGACAGGGGCCGACCGGTACACCTTC	CASSGRTGADRYTF
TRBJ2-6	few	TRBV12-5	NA	TGTGCTAGTGGTTTGACTACAGGAGCGGCTGGGGCCAACGTCCTGACTTTC	CASGLTTGAAGANVLTF
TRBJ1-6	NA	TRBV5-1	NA	TGCGCCAGCAGCTTGGGCAGGTCTGGGAATTCACCCCTCCACTTT	CASSLGRSGNSPLHF
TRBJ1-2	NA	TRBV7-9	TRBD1	TGTGCCAGCAGCGCGCAGGGACAGGTTGGCTACACCTTC	CASSAQGQVGYTF
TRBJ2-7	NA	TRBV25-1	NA	TGTGCCAGCAGTGACCAGAAATACGAGCAGTACTTC	CASSDQKYEQYF
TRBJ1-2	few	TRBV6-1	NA	TGTGCCACCCGGACAACTAACTATGGCTACACCTTC	CATRTTNYGYTF
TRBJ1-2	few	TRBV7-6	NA	TGTGCCAGCAGCGCGGTCGGGGAGATAGGCTACACCTTC	CASSAVGEIGYTF
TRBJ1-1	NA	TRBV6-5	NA	TGTGCCAGCAGTAATCAGGGTTGGAACACTGAAGCTTTCTTT	CASSNQGWNTEAFF
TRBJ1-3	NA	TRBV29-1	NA	TGCAGCGTTGAAAGCACGCAGCTAACCATATATTTT	CSVESTQLTIYF
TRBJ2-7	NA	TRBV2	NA	TGTGCCAGCCGGACAGTCTACGAGCAGTACTTC	CASRTVYEQYF
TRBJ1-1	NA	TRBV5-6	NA	TGTACCAGCAGCCGCCCGGGCGGGAACACTGAAGCTTTCTTT	CTSSRPGGNTEAFF
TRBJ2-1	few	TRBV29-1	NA	TGCAGCGCGGGACTCTTATACAATGAGCAGTTCTTC	CSAGLLYNEQFF
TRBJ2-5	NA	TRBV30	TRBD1	TGTGCCTGGGGACAGGGGGAAAAGACCCAGTACTTC	CAWGQGEKTQYF
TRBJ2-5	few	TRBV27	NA	TGTGCCAGCAGCCGCGTGGGGAACCAAGAGACCCAGTACTTC	CASSRVGNQETQYF
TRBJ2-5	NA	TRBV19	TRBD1	TGTGCCAGTAGTACCGGACAGGGTGTCCAAGAGACCCAGTACTTC	CASSTGQGVQETQYF
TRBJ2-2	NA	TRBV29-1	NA	TGCAGCGCACAGCAGGGCCCGACCACCGGGGAGCTGTTTTTT	CSAQQGPTTGELFF
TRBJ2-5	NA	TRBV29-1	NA	TGCAGCGTTGTTGAGGGGACAGAGACCCAGTACTTC	CSVVEGTETQYF
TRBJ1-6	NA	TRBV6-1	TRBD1	TGTGCCAGCACCCTGGACAGGGTAGACTCACCCCTCCACTTT	CASTLDRVDSPLHF
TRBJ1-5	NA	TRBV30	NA	TGTGCCTGGAGTGTTGGCAGGGGAGGACAGCCCCAGCATTTT	CAWSVGRGGQPQHF
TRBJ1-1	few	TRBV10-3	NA	TGTGCCGCCGCTGTGACAACTCAAGCGGAAGCTTTCTTT	CAAAVTTQAEAFF
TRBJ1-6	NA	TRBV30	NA	TGTGCCTGGAGTTTTAGCCGGGATTCACCCCTCCACTTT	CAWSFSRDSPLHF
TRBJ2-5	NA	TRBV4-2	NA	TGTGCCAGCAGCCTCCAGGACAGTCAAGAGACCCAGTACTTC	CASSLQDSQETQYF
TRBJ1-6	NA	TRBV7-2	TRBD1	TGTGCCAGCAGCTGGTCAGGGGGCTTGAATTCACCCCTCCACTTT	CASSWSGGLNSPLHF
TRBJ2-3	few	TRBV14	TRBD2	TGTGCCAGCAGCCCCGGGACTAGCCGGGCAGATACGCAGTATTTT	CASSPGTSRADTQYF
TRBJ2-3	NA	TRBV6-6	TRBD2	TGTGCCACCGGGACTAGCGGTCCAGGAACGCAGTATTTT	CATGTSGPGTQYF
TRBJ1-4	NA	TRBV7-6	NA	TGTGCCAGCAGCCTAAGTCCTGCAACTAATGAAAAACTGTTTTTT	CASSLSPATNEKLFF
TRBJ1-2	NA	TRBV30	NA	TGTGCCTGGAGTGTTTTAGGGCCGTATGGCTACACCTTC	CAWSVLGPYGYTF
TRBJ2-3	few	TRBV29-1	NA	TGCAGCGTGGAACGATCTGGGACGGGCACAGATACGCAGTATTTT	CSVERSGTGTDTQYF
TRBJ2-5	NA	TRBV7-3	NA	TGTGCCAGCAGCAATACAGGGTCCGTCCAAGAGACCCAGTACTTC	CASSNTGSVQETQYF
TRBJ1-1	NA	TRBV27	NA	TGTGCCAGCAGTCTTAAAACAGGGACTGAAGCTTTCTTT	CASSLKTGTEAFF
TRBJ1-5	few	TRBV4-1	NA	TGCGCCAGCAGCCAAGATCGGGGGACTGGCAATCAGCCCCAGCATTTT	CASSQDRGTGNQPQHF
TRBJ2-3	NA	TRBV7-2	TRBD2	TGTGCCAGCAGCTTGGGTGCGGCGGGGGGCACAGATACGCAGTATTTT	CASSLGAAGGTDTQYF
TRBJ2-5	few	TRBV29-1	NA	TGCAGCGTTAGGGAAGGGCAAGAGACCCAGTACTTC	CSVREGQETQYF
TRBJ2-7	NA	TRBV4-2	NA	TGTGCCAGCAGCCCCCTACCCGGGGAGTTCGAGCAGTACTTC	CASSPLPGEFEQYF